This T cell receptor (beta chain) was sequenced for a study of HIV-infected patients and healthy controls. Study findings and constraints: Significantly higher mean Gini indices appeared in HIV-infected repertoires, possibly reflecting oligoclonality.

All unsorted peripheral T cells were captured because whole blood was used without fractionation. The RNA source was a 2.5 ml peripheral blood draw. V dropped 0 bases and J dropped 1 base, with 15 bases sitting between them. The CDR3 has 17 amino acids. CDR1 is LGHNA, CDR2 YNFKEQ, per germline. cDNA was made from 500 ng RNA using alpha and beta constant primers. Alpha and beta chain libraries were made separately by chain-specific third strand synthesis with multiplexing indices. Each CDR3 protein is one row after TCRdb ran MiXCR on the 5' RACE reads. The sample has approximately 5,700 distinct CDR3 sequences; approximately 24% are singletons. This clonotype was recorded at least ten times. The antigen remains unidentified.

This TCR was sampled from an adult with HIV infection. Sequenced here: blood, sampled before antiretroviral therapy. V is TRBV4-2 and J is TRBJ1-1; D possibly corresponds to TRBD1 (6 bases). In DNA, the CDR3 is TGTGCCAGCAGCCAAGATGAGGCAGGGGCCGCGAACACTGAAGCTTTCTTT. This codes for CASSQDEAGAANTEAFF.